Listed below are T cell receptor beta chains from one sample, sequenced in a study of blood T cell repertoires in COVID-19. Here immunoSEQ multiplex PCR was the method, and the copy in TCRdb shows in-frame clones only, minus some. The sample gives roughly 200,000 clones, 75% to 90% of which show up once; roughly 3.4% is in the top ten. Sequencing was carried out using PBMCs or T cells enriched from blood (not recorded which). All receptors derive from a woman aged 35 to 49 with acute COVID-19. CDR3s include the opening cysteine and the closing phenylalanine or tryptophan. Each record gives: D gene, clone size, J gene, V gene, CDR3 DNA, CDR3 protein. D genes are given only for firm matches. Rows give clone size only sometimes, using once, few, many, or a class for an expanded clone.

d_gene: -
abundance: -
j_gene: TRBJ2-1
v_gene: TRBV29-1
CDR3nt: TGCAGCGTCGCTTTCTCGGGAAATGAGCAGTTCTTC
CDR3aa: CSVAFSGNEQFF

d_gene: -
abundance: -
j_gene: TRBJ2-3
v_gene: TRBV9
CDR3nt: TGTGCCAGCAACACCGGGACTTTGAGAGATACGCAGTATTTT
CDR3aa: CASNTGTLRDTQYF

d_gene: -
abundance: -
j_gene: TRBJ2-6
v_gene: TRBV7-9
CDR3nt: TGTGCCAGCAGCCACCCGAGAGAAGGGGGAGCTGGGGCCAACGTCCTGACTTTC
CDR3aa: CASSHPREGGAGANVLTF

d_gene: -
abundance: few
j_gene: TRBJ1-2
v_gene: TRBV30
CDR3nt: TGTGCCTGGAGTGGGGGGAGGGGAAGCTATGGCTACACCTTC
CDR3aa: CAWSGGRGSYGYTF

d_gene: TRBD1
abundance: -
j_gene: TRBJ1-4
v_gene: TRBV6-5
CDR3nt: TGTGCCAGCAGTTCAGAAACAGGGGTTAATGAAAAACTGTTTTTT
CDR3aa: CASSSETGVNEKLFF

d_gene: -
abundance: -
j_gene: TRBJ2-7
v_gene: TRBV15
CDR3nt: TGTGCCACCAGCAGAGGGACAGCCCTTACCTACGAGCAGTACTTC
CDR3aa: CATSRGTALTYEQYF

d_gene: TRBD1
abundance: once
j_gene: TRBJ1-3
v_gene: TRBV15
CDR3nt: TGTGCCACCGGTCACAGAGGACAGGGGGGAGGAAACACCATATATTTT
CDR3aa: CATGHRGQGGGNTIYF

d_gene: -
abundance: -
j_gene: TRBJ1-1
v_gene: TRBV14
CDR3nt: TGTGCCAGCAGCCAAGAATGGAGGGGCACTGAAGCTTTCTTT
CDR3aa: CASSQEWRGTEAFF

d_gene: TRBD1
abundance: -
j_gene: TRBJ1-5
v_gene: TRBV19
CDR3nt: TGTGCCAGTAGCCCCATACACAGACCGGGACAGAGCAATCAGCCCCAGCATTTT
CDR3aa: CASSPIHRPGQSNQPQHF

d_gene: -
abundance: -
j_gene: TRBJ2-7
v_gene: TRBV15
CDR3nt: TGTGCCACCAGCAGAGTTTTGACTTACGAGCAGTACTTC
CDR3aa: CATSRVLTYEQYF

d_gene: TRBD2
abundance: -
j_gene: TRBJ2-2
v_gene: TRBV11-2
CDR3nt: TGTGCCAGCAGCGTACTAGCGGGGGGGCCCGGGGAGCTGTTTTTT
CDR3aa: CASSVLAGGPGELFF

d_gene: TRBD1
abundance: -
j_gene: TRBJ1-4
v_gene: TRBV25-1
CDR3nt: TGTGCCAGCAGTTCCCAAGATCCGGGACAGGTTCAGGGGGAAAAACTGTTTTTT
CDR3aa: CASSSQDPGQVQGEKLFF

d_gene: -
abundance: -
j_gene: TRBJ1-6
v_gene: TRBV9
CDR3nt: TGTGCCAGCAGCGTATACAACAGCCCGGGGTCACCCCTCCACTTT
CDR3aa: CASSVYNSPGSPLHF

d_gene: -
abundance: -
j_gene: TRBJ1-2
v_gene: TRBV3-1/TRBV3-2
CDR3nt: TGTGCCAGCAGCCCTACGGCGGGGCTCTATGGCTACACCTTC
CDR3aa: CASSPTAGLYGYTF

d_gene: -
abundance: few
j_gene: TRBJ1-3
v_gene: TRBV3-1/TRBV3-2
CDR3nt: TGTGCCAGCAGCCAAGACCCGGGACTTTTAAACACCATATATTTT
CDR3aa: CASSQDPGLLNTIYF

d_gene: TRBD1
abundance: -
j_gene: TRBJ1-2
v_gene: TRBV25-1
CDR3nt: TGTGCCAGCAGGTCCGGGACAGGGGGTGCTGGCTACACCTTC
CDR3aa: CASRSGTGGAGYTF

d_gene: TRBD1
abundance: -
j_gene: TRBJ2-1
v_gene: TRBV7-2
CDR3nt: TGTGCCAGCAGCTTAGCGGGGACAGGGGGAGTGAATGAGCAGTTCTTC
CDR3aa: CASSLAGTGGVNEQFF

d_gene: -
abundance: once
j_gene: TRBJ2-3
v_gene: TRBV28
CDR3nt: TGTGCCAGTACTGGGGCTGACACAGATACGCAGTATTTT
CDR3aa: CASTGADTDTQYF

d_gene: -
abundance: -
j_gene: TRBJ1-2
v_gene: TRBV19
CDR3nt: TGTGCCAGTAGTAGTCAGGGTCGGGCGAATGGCTACACCTTC
CDR3aa: CASSSQGRANGYTF

d_gene: TRBD1
abundance: -
j_gene: TRBJ2-1
v_gene: TRBV6-1
CDR3nt: TGTGCCAGCAGTGAACCTACAGGGGGTTCCTACAATGAGCAGTTCTTC
CDR3aa: CASSEPTGGSYNEQFF

d_gene: -
abundance: -
j_gene: TRBJ2-2
v_gene: TRBV5-4
CDR3nt: TGTGCCAGCAGCTTGGCCCGGGTCACCGGGGAGCTGTTTTTT
CDR3aa: CASSLARVTGELFF

d_gene: -
abundance: -
j_gene: TRBJ2-6
v_gene: TRBV2
CDR3nt: TGTGCCAGCAGTGAATATCCTGGCGGGGCCAACGTCCTGACTTTC
CDR3aa: CASSEYPGGANVLTF

d_gene: -
abundance: -
j_gene: TRBJ1-6
v_gene: TRBV11-2
CDR3nt: TGTGCCAGCAGCCACGGTCGGAGGGGTAATTCACCCCTCCACTTT
CDR3aa: CASSHGRRGNSPLHF

d_gene: -
abundance: -
j_gene: TRBJ1-1
v_gene: TRBV6-5
CDR3nt: TGTGCCAGCAGCTTCCAGGCGGGTGGCACTGAAGCTTTCTTT
CDR3aa: CASSFQAGGTEAFF

d_gene: -
abundance: few
j_gene: TRBJ1-2
v_gene: TRBV11-2
CDR3nt: TGTGCCAGCAGCCCGGGGGGTAACTATGGCTACACCTTC
CDR3aa: CASSPGGNYGYTF

d_gene: TRBD1
abundance: -
j_gene: TRBJ1-4
v_gene: TRBV7-9
CDR3nt: TGTGCCAGCAGCTTGGGGGACAGGGCTAATGAAAAACTGTTTTTT
CDR3aa: CASSLGDRANEKLFF

d_gene: -
abundance: -
j_gene: TRBJ1-4
v_gene: TRBV24-1
CDR3nt: TGTGCCACCAGTTGGGCTATAAAAAATGAAAAACTGTTTTTT
CDR3aa: CATSWAIKNEKLFF

d_gene: -
abundance: -
j_gene: TRBJ1-5
v_gene: TRBV7-2
CDR3nt: TGTGCCAGCAGCTCCCCGCAGACTTTGAATCAGCCCCAGCATTTT
CDR3aa: CASSSPQTLNQPQHF

d_gene: TRBD1
abundance: -
j_gene: TRBJ2-7
v_gene: TRBV2
CDR3nt: TGTGCCAGCAGGGAGACAGGGGGCGAGCAGTACTTC
CDR3aa: CASRETGGEQYF

d_gene: TRBD1
abundance: -
j_gene: TRBJ2-5
v_gene: TRBV4-1
CDR3nt: TGCGCCAGCAGCCAAAGACAGGGAGAGACCCAGTACTTC
CDR3aa: CASSQRQGETQYF

d_gene: TRBD1
abundance: -
j_gene: TRBJ1-2
v_gene: TRBV3-1/TRBV3-2
CDR3nt: TGTGCCAGCAGCCACAGACAGGGGAACTATGGCTACACCTTC
CDR3aa: CASSHRQGNYGYTF

d_gene: TRBD1
abundance: -
j_gene: TRBJ1-1
v_gene: TRBV7-3
CDR3nt: TGTGCCAGCAGCTTAGGGACAGGCATGAACACTGAAGCTTTCTTT
CDR3aa: CASSLGTGMNTEAFF

d_gene: -
abundance: -
j_gene: TRBJ1-1
v_gene: TRBV5-1
CDR3nt: TGCGCCAGCACCCAGAACACTGAAGCTTTCTTT
CDR3aa: CASTQNTEAFF

d_gene: -
abundance: -
j_gene: TRBJ1-2
v_gene: TRBV4-1
CDR3nt: TGCGCCAGCAGCCAAGTAAGCGGTGATGGCTACACCTTC
CDR3aa: CASSQVSGDGYTF

d_gene: TRBD1
abundance: -
j_gene: TRBJ2-1
v_gene: TRBV5-6
CDR3nt: TGTGCCAGCAGCTTAAGAGACAGGGGACCCTACAATGAGCAGTTCTTC
CDR3aa: CASSLRDRGPYNEQFF

d_gene: TRBD2
abundance: -
j_gene: TRBJ2-1
v_gene: TRBV10-1
CDR3nt: TGCGCCAGCAGTCCTAGCGGGGGTCGGAATGAGCAGTTCTTC
CDR3aa: CASSPSGGRNEQFF

d_gene: -
abundance: -
j_gene: TRBJ2-1
v_gene: TRBV10-3
CDR3nt: TGTGCCATCAGTGAGTCCGAGAATGAGCAGTTCTTC
CDR3aa: CAISESENEQFF

d_gene: TRBD1
abundance: -
j_gene: TRBJ2-3
v_gene: TRBV29-1
CDR3nt: TGCAGCGTGGACCGACCCCTGGGACAGATTCAGGCAGATACGCAGTATTTT
CDR3aa: CSVDRPLGQIQADTQYF

d_gene: -
abundance: -
j_gene: TRBJ1-2
v_gene: TRBV30
CDR3nt: TGTGCCTGGAGTGTATCAGCGGGGACGGGGAAAAACTATGGCTACACCTTC
CDR3aa: CAWSVSAGTGKNYGYTF

d_gene: -
abundance: -
j_gene: TRBJ2-3
v_gene: TRBV28
CDR3nt: TGTGCCAGCAGCCCAGGAGGATCGGGAACAGATACGCAGTATTTT
CDR3aa: CASSPGGSGTDTQYF